What follows are 17 T cell receptor beta chains derived from one specimen sequenced in a study of T-cell reconstitution after alpha-beta-depleted transplantation in children. Unique molecular identifiers were used to barcode this TCRbeta library. From the PCR reads, TCRdb called clonotypes with MiXCR, one entry per CDR3 protein. In the table there are some 590,000 distinct CDR3 sequences, more than 9% of which are singletons. Sequencing used PBMCs from the stem cell graft donor, obtained from the stem cell graft. These receptors all come from a human donor who donated a stem cell graft to a child with acute myeloid leukemia.

The rearrangement links TRBV24-1 to TRBJ2-1; 10 nucleotides align to TRBD2. CDR3 size: 16 residues. Germline-derived CDR1 and CDR2 are KGHDR and SFDVKD. Trimming removed 3 bases from V and 3 bases from J; junction bases left unmatched: 4. The CDR3 loop is CATSDPLAGVYNEQFF. For the CDR3, the DNA is TGTGCCACCAGTGATCCCCTAGCGGGAGTCTACAATGAGCAGTTCTTC.

This clonotype has ten or more counts. The rearrangement links TRBV15 to TRBJ2-2; TRBD2 might be the D (5 bases). In germline, CDR1 is LNHNV, CDR2 YYDKDF (reference sequence). V was shortened by 1 base and J by 4 bases, with 7 bases between the two germline ends. The CDR3 is 14 amino acids. The CDR3 region has the DNA TGTGCCACCAGCAGAGGTGGGAGCACCGGGGAGCTGTTTTTT. Translating gives CATSRGGSTGELFF.

The V gene is TRBV29-1, the J gene TRBJ2-7, with 10 bases fitting TRBD2. Germline values: CDR1 SQVTM, CDR2 ANQGSEA. The V and J ends lost 1 base and 3 bases, in that order; junction bases with no gene match: 9. There are 16 residues in the CDR3. CDR3 sequence (DNA): TGCAGCGTTGAAGTTCCTCTAGCGGGAGTTTTCTACGAGCAGTACTTC. Protein product: CSVEVPLAGVFYEQYF.

This clonotype appeared a few times. The chain couples TRBV12-3 or TRBV12-4 to TRBJ2-5, with 11 nucleotides matching TRBD2. With 7 bases clipped from V and 5 bases from J, the junction kept 18 bases outside the gene matches. This CDR3 is 18 amino acids long. CDR3 DNA: TGTGCCAGCACCCTGTCGACGGTCGTAGCGGGAGGGCGGGAGACCCAGTACTTC. Its protein product is CASTLSTVVAGGRETQYF.

CDR3 DNA sequence: TGTGCCAGCAGCCCAGCAGAGACATTAAAAGAGACCCAGTACTTC. It codes for CASSPAETLKETQYF. The chain links TRBV28 to TRBJ2-5; D gene unclear. Germline V gene data show CDR1 as MDHEN and CDR2 as SYDVKM. The CDR3 runs 15 residues. V was shortened by 6 bases and J by 3 bases, with 17 bases between the two germline ends.

The gene calls are TRBV4-3 and TRBJ2-3, with D hard to call. The V end was cut by 2 bases, the J end by 3 bases, with 9 bases between. The CDR3 covers 14 residues. The germline V gene encodes CDR1 LGHNA and CDR2 YSLEER. The CDR3 protein is CASSQSKGTDTQYF. CDR3 in DNA: TGCGCCAGCAGCCAATCTAAGGGTACAGATACGCAGTATTTT.

This clonotype appeared a few times. The chain couples TRBV29-1 to TRBJ1-5; perhaps TRBD1 as D (6 bases). Looked up from germline, CDR1 is SQVTM and CDR2 is ANQGSEA. The ends were cut back, 4 bases at V and 1 base at J, with 8 bases in the middle. The CDR3 totals 13 residues. CDR3 sequence (DNA): TGCAGCGTTGCGACAGGAAGCAATCAGCCCCAGCATTTT. It specifies CSVATGSNQPQHF. The variable domain in full, with the rest retrieved from reference TRBV29-1 and TRBJ1-5, is SAVISQKPSRDICQRGTSLTIQCQVDSQVTMMFWYRQQPGQSLTLIATANQGSEATYESGFVIDKFPISRPNLTFSTLTVSNMSPEDSSIYLCSVATGSNQPQHFGDGTRLSIL.

This clonotype was observed at least ten times. The chain uses TRBV12-3 or TRBV12-4 and TRBJ2-1, with TRBD2 identical over 9 bases. V shed 3 bases, J shed 9 bases, and the junction held 3 bases outside the gene matches. There are 13 residues in the CDR3. CDR3 region: CASSFSGSSEQFF. DNA for the CDR3: TGTGCCAGCAGTTTTAGCGGGAGCAGTGAGCAGTTCTTC.

This rearrangement joins TRBV20-1 to TRBJ2-7; D perhaps matches TRBD2 (6 bases). The germline V gene encodes CDR1 DFQATT and CDR2 SNEGSKA (reference sequence). The CDR3 covers 16 residues. The V end was cut by 2 bases, the J end by 2 bases, with 19 bases between. The CDR3, as DNA: TGCAGTGCTAGACCTATGACTAACGGGGGAACCTACGAGCAGTACTTC. This codes for CSARPMTNGGTYEQYF.

This clonotype was counted ten times or more. This sequence joins TRBV13 and TRBJ1-1, with a possible D match to TRBD1 (5 bases). Trimming shortened V by 5 bases and J by 4 bases, and 11 bases separated the two germline ends. Per germline, CDR1 PRHDT and CDR2 FYEKMQ (reference sequence). This CDR3 is built from 13 residues. DNA for the CDR3: TGTGCCAGCAGCGTGACGGGGGGCACTGAAGCTTTCTTT. Translating gives CASSVTGGTEAFF.

The chain links TRBV7-3 to TRBJ2-3; D is uncertain. V lost 1 base and J 5 bases, leaving 7 bases between the germline ends. CDR1 and CDR2 from the germline V gene are SGHTA and FQGTGA. The CDR3 loop spans 13 amino acids. CDR3 sequence reads: CASSLRPRDTQYF. The CDR3 coding sequence is TGTGCCAGCAGCTTAAGGCCTAGAGATACGCAGTATTTT.

This clonotype was seen a few times. CDR3 DNA: TGTGCCAGCAGTTGGGGGCGCGGGACGAACACCGGGGAGCTGTTTTTT. Translated: CASSWGRGTNTGELFF. V usage is TRBV12-3 or TRBV12-4 and J usage is TRBJ2-2; D is tentatively TRBD1 or TRBD2 (6 bases each). The CDR3 covers 16 residues. The V gene lost 4 bases and the J gene lost 0 bases, with 12 bases spanning the gap.

The DNA of the CDR3 is TGCAGTGCTGAAAGCGGGAGCCAAGAGACCCAGTACTTC. Amino acid sequence: CSAESGSQETQYF. The chain couples TRBV20-1 to TRBJ2-5; 8 bases are shared with TRBD2. Germline-derived CDR1 and CDR2 are DFQATT and SNEGSKA (reference sequence). Losses at the gene ends were 5 bases for V and 1 base for J; bases not matched to a gene: 3. This CDR3 is 13 amino acids long.

At least ten counts were recorded for this clonotype. This sequence joins TRBV5-1 and TRBJ1-1; the match to TRBD1 covers 9 bases. The CDR3 covers 15 residues. In germline, CDR1 is SGHRS, CDR2 YFSETQ. V was pared by 4 bases and J by 0 bases, with 4 bases of the junction left unmatched. The DNA for the CDR3 is TGCGCCAGCAGCCCCGGGACAGGGATGAACACTGAAGCTTTCTTT. Its translation: CASSPGTGMNTEAFF.

Ten or more counts support this clonotype. This rearrangement joins TRBV9 to TRBJ2-5, with D possibly matching TRBD2 (5 bases). V shed 0 bases and J shed 5 bases, with 11 bases lying between them. Germline lookup yields CDR1 SGDLS and CDR2 YYNGEE. This CDR3 is 14 amino acids long. DNA for the CDR3: TGTGCCAGCAGCGTAGCCCCCGGAGGTGAGACCCAGTACTTC. This sequence encodes CASSVAPGGETQYF.

CDR3 residues: CSVVGQGNNQPQHF. The CDR3 DNA is TGCAGCGTTGTGGGACAGGGGAATAATCAGCCCCAGCATTTT. The chain recombines TRBV29-1 with TRBJ1-5; 10 bases map to TRBD1. This CDR3 region has 14 residues. CDR1 and CDR2 from the germline V gene are SQVTM and ANQGSEA. The trim removed 4 bases at V and 4 bases at J, leaving 4 bases unmatched.

The chain couples TRBV30 to TRBJ1-1; D remains unclear. The germline V gene encodes CDR1 GTSNPN and CDR2 SVGIG (reference sequence). The CDR3 is 11 amino acids. V lost 5 bases, J lost 1 base, and 5 bases lay in between. CDR3 region: CAWAGNTEAFF. The CDR3 bases are TGTGCCTGGGCAGGGAACACTGAAGCTTTCTTT. The full variable domain, its missing parts supplied by reference TRBV30 and TRBJ1-1, is SQTIHQWPATLVQPVGSPLSLECTVEGTSNPNLYWYRQAAGRGLQLLFYSVGIGQISSEVPQNLSASRPQDRQFILSSKKLLLSDSGFYLCAWAGNTEAFFGQGTRLTVV.